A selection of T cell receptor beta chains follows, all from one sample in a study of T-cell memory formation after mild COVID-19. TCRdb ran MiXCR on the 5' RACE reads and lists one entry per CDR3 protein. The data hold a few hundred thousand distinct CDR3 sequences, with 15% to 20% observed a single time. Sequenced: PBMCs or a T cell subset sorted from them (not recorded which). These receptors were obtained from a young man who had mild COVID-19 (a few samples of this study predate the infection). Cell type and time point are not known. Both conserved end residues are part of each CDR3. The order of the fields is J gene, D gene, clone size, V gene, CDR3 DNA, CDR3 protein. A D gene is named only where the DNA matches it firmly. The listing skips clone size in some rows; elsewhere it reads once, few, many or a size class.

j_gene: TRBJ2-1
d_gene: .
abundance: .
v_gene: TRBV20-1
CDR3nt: TGCAGTGCTAGAGACCCGGGCGGGCACGACAATGAGCAGTTCTTC
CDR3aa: CSARDPGGHDNEQFF

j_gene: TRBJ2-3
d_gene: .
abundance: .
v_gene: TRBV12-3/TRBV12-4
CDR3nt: TGTGCCAGCGGGCAGTATCACACAGATACGCAGTATTTT
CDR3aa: CASGQYHTDTQYF

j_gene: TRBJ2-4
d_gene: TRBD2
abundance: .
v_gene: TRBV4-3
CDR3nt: TGCGCCAGCAGGGGGGGGGGCATTCAGTACTTC
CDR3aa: CASRGGGIQYF

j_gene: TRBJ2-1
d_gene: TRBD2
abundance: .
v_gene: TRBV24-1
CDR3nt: TGTGCCACCAGTGATTCTACTAGCGGGAATGAGCAGTTCTTC
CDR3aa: CATSDSTSGNEQFF

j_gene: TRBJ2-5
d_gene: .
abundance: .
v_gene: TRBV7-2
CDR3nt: TGTGCCAGCAGCTCGTCGACAGGAAGGCAAGAGACCCAGTACTTC
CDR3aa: CASSSSTGRQETQYF

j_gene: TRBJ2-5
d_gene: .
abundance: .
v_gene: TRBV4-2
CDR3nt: TGTGCCAGCAGCCGACAGGGACTAGAGACCCAGTACTTC
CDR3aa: CASSRQGLETQYF

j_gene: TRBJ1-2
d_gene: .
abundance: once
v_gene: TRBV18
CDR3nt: TGTGCCAGCTCACCTTCGCCAGCCCAGGGTGGCTACACCTTC
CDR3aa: CASSPSPAQGGYTF

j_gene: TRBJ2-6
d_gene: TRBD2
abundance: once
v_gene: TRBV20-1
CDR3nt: TGCAGTGCTAGACCCCCGGGGGGAAACTCTGGGGCCAACGTCCTGACTTTC
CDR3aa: CSARPPGGNSGANVLTF

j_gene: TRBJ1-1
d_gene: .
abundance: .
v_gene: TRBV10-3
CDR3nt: TGTGCCATCAGTGAAAGGAGTGAAGCTTTCTTT
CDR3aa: CAISERSEAFF

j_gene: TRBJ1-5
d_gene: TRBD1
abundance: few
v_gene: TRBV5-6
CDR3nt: TGTGCCAGCAGCTTGGCGACAGGGGAGCGCAATCAGCCCCAGCATTTT
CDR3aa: CASSLATGERNQPQHF

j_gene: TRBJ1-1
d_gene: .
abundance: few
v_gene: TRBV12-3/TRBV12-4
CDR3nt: TGTGCCAGCAACCCCGGGATGAACACTGAAGCTTTCTTT
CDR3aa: CASNPGMNTEAFF

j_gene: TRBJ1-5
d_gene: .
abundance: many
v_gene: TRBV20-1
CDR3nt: TGCAGTGCTAGAGAGTTTGGGGGGATTCCTAGCAATCAGCCCCAGCATTTT
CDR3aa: CSAREFGGIPSNQPQHF

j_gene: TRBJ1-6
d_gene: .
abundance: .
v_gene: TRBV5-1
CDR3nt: TGCGCCAGCAGCCTAGGGGATTCACCCCTCCACTTT
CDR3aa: CASSLGDSPLHF

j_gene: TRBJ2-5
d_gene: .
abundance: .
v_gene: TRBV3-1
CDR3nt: TGTGCCAGCAGAGATACAGGGAACCAAGAGACCCAGTACTTC
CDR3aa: CASRDTGNQETQYF

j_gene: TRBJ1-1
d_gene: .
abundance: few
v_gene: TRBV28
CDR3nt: TGTGCCAGCACTCGAGGGCCGCGTGGGGCTGAAGCTTTCTTT
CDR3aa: CASTRGPRGAEAFF

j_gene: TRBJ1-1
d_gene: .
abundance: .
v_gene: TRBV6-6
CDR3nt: TGTGCCAGCAGGACCGACCCGGGGACTGAAGCTTTCTTT
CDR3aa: CASRTDPGTEAFF

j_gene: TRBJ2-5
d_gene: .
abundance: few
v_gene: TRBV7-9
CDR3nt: TGTGCCAGCAGCCGAAGGAGGGGGCAAAGGCAAGAGACCCAGTACTTC
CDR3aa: CASSRRRGQRQETQYF

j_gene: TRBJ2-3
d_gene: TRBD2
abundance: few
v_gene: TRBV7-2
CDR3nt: TGTGCCAGCAGTCTTACTAGCGGGGGGGCTCTTCGTGCAGATACGCAGTATTTT
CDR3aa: CASSLTSGGALRADTQYF

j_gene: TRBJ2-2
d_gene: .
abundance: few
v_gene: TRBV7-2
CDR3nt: TGTGCCAGCAGCTTATATCAGGGTGACACCGGGGAGCTGTTTTTT
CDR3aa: CASSLYQGDTGELFF

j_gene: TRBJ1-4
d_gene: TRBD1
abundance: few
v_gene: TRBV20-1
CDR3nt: TGCAGTGCACAGGGACAGGTTAATGAAAAACTGTTTTTT
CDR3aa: CSAQGQVNEKLFF

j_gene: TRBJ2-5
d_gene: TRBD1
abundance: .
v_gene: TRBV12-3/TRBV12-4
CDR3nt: TGTGCCAGCAGTTGGGGACAGGGTAAAGAGACCCAGTACTTC
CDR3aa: CASSWGQGKETQYF

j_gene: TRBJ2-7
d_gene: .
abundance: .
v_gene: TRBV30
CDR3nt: TGTGCCTGGAGTAAGGACAGCTCCTACGAGCAGTACTTC
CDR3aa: CAWSKDSSYEQYF

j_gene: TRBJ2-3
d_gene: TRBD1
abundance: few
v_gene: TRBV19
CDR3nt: TGTGCCAGTAGTACCGGGACAGGGCACACAGATACGCAGTATTTT
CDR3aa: CASSTGTGHTDTQYF

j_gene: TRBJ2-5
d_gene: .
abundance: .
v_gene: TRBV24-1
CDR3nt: TGTGCCACCAGTGATGGCCATCAAGAGACCCAGTACTTC
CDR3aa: CATSDGHQETQYF

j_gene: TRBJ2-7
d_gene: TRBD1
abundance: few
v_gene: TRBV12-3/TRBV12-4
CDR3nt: TGTGCCAGCAGTTTTCCGGGACAGGGGGCCTACGAGCAGTACTTC
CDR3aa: CASSFPGQGAYEQYF

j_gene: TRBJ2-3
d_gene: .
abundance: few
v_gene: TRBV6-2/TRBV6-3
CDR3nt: TGTGCCAGCAGTTACTCCCGGGATATAGATACGCAGTATTTT
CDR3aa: CASSYSRDIDTQYF

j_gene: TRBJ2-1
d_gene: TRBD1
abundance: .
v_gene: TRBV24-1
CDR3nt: TGTGCCACCAGTGACACGACAGGGTTTAATGAGCAGTTCTTC
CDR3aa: CATSDTTGFNEQFF

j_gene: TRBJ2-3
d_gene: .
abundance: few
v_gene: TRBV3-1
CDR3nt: TGTGCCAGCAGCCAAGGTTTTGGGTTTAAAGATACGCAGTATTTT
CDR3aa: CASSQGFGFKDTQYF

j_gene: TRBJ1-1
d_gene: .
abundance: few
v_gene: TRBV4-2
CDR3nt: TGTGCCAGCAGCCAAGACAGGGGTGAAACTGAAGCTTTCTTT
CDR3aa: CASSQDRGETEAFF

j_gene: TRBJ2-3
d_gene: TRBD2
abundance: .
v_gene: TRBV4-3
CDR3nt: TGCGCCAGCAGCCAAGATGGTCTTTGGACTAGCGGTCCAGATACGCAGTATTTT
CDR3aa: CASSQDGLWTSGPDTQYF

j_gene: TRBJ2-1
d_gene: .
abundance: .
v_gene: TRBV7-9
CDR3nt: TGTGCCAGCGCAGCGGTTGGCTCCTACAATGAGCAGTTCTTC
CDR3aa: CASAAVGSYNEQFF

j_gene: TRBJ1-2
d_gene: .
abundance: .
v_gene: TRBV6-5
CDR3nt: TGTGCCAGCAGTTTCACAGCCTTGCACGATGGCTACACCTTC
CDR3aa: CASSFTALHDGYTF

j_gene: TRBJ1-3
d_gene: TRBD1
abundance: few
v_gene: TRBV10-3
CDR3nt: TGTGCCATCAGAGGGGGACAGGTCCACACCATATATTTT
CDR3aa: CAIRGGQVHTIYF

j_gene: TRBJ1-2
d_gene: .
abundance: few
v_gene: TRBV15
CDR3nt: TGTGCCACCAGCAGAGAGCGCAGGGTTGGTGGCTACACCTTC
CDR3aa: CATSRERRVGGYTF

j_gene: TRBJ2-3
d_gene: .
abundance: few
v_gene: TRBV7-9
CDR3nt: TGTGCCAGCATGCCCACAGATACGCAGTATTTT
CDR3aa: CASMPTDTQYF

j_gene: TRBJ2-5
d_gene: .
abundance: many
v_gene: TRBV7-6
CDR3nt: TGTGCCAGCAGCTTCGAAACCACGACAGCCAGGGCCCAGTACTTC
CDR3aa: CASSFETTTARAQYF

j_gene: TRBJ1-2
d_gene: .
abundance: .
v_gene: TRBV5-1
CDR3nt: TGCGCCAGCAGCTTGGAGACCAGGGCCTATGGCTACACCTTC
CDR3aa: CASSLETRAYGYTF

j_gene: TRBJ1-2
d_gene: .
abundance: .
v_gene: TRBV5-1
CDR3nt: TGCGCCAGCAGCTCCCTCGGGGAGGAGCACTATGGCTACACCTTC
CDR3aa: CASSSLGEEHYGYTF

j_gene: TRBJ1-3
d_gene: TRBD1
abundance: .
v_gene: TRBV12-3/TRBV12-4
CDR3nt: TGTGCCAGCAGGGAGACAGGGGTACATAACACCATATATTTT
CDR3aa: CASRETGVHNTIYF

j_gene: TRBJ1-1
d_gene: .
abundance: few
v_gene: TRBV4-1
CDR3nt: TGCGCCAGCAGCCAGGGGACCGGGCCTGAAGCTTTCTTT
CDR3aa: CASSQGTGPEAFF

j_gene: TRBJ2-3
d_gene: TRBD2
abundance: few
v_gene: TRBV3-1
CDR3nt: TGTGCCAGCGGGACTAGCGGGGGCCTCACAGATACGCAGTATTTT
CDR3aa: CASGTSGGLTDTQYF

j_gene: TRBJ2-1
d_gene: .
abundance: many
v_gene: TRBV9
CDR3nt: TGTGCCAGCAGCGTTGGGCTAGCTCGGGCTCTGACCTACAATGAGCAGTTCTTC
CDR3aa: CASSVGLARALTYNEQFF

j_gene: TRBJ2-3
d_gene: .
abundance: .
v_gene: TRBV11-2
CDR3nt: TGTGCCAGCAGCCCCAGGGGTCTCGATACGCAGTATTTT
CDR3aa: CASSPRGLDTQYF

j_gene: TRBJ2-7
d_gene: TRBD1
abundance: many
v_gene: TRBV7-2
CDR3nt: TGTGCCAGCAGCTCCGGGACAGATTACTACGAGCAGTACTTC
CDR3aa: CASSSGTDYYEQYF

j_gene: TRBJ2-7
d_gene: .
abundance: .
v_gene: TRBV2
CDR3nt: TGTGCCAGCGTTATAGGGGCCTACGAGCAGTACTTC
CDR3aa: CASVIGAYEQYF

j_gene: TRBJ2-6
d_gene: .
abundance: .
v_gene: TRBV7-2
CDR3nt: TGTGCCAGCAGCTTAGCGCCCGACTCTGGGGCCAACGTCCTGACTTTC
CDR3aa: CASSLAPDSGANVLTF

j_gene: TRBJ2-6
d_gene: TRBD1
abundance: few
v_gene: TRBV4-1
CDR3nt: TGCGCCAGCAGCCAGGGCACCGGGACAGGGTCTGGGGCCAACGTCCTGACTTTC
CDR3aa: CASSQGTGTGSGANVLTF

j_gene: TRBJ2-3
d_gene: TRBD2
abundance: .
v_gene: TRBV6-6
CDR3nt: TGTGCCAGCAATATAGCGGGGGGGCCCCCAGATACGCAGTATTTT
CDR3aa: CASNIAGGPPDTQYF

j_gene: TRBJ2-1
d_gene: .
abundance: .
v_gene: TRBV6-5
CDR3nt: TGTGCCAGCAGTCCAGCAAGACCGTACAATGAGCAGTTCTTC
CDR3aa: CASSPARPYNEQFF

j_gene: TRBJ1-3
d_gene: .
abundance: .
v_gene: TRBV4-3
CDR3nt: TGCGCCAGCAGCCAAGCAGGGCTCGGAAACACCATATATTTT
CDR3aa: CASSQAGLGNTIYF

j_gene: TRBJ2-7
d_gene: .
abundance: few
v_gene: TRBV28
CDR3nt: TGTGCCAGCAGGGAGAATAGGGGCCGGGCCTACGAGCAGTACTTC
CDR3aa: CASRENRGRAYEQYF

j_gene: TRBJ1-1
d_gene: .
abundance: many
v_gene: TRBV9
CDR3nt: TGTGCCAGCAGCCCGAGTGCGGGGCAAAACACTGAAGCTTTCTTT
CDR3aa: CASSPSAGQNTEAFF

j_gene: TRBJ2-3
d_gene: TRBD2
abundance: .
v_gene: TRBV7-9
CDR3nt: TGTGCCAGCAGCTTGCCGGGACTAGCCACAGATACGCAGTATTTT
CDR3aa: CASSLPGLATDTQYF

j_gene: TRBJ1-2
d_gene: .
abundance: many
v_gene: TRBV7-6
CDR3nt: TGTGCCAGCAGCTTAGTACAGAGCTATGGCTACACCTTC
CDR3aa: CASSLVQSYGYTF

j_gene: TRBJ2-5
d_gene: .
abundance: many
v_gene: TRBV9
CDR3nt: TGTGCCAGCTCTTATGTAAACGAAGAGACCCAGTACTTC
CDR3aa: CASSYVNEETQYF

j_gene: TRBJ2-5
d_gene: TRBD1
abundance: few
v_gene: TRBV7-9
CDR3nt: TGTGCCAGCAGCTTCCGGACAGGGAATCGAGAGACCCAGTACTTC
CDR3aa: CASSFRTGNRETQYF

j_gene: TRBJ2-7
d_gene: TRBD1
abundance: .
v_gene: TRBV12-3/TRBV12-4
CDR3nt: TGTGCCAGCACCAAAGACAGGGGGGTTTACGAGCAGTACTTC
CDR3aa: CASTKDRGVYEQYF